The clone carrying this T cell receptor (beta chain) was recorded a few times. Stated time point: persistent/refractory GD, antithyroid drugs over 5 years with positive TRAb. With RNA extracted from PBMCs as input, the TCR library was made. The sample originates from a study of regulatory T cells in long-lasting Graves disease. With iRepertoire HTBI primers and Arm-PCR of CDR3 regions, TCR beta libraries were built. TCRdb re-derived calls from the multiplex PCR reads in MiXCR, one entry per CDR3 protein. The data contain about 430,000 distinct CDR3 sequences, 21% of them singletons. Trimming took off 1 base at V and 2 bases at J, with 26 bases between the two ends. Germline assignment: CDR1 GTSNPN and CDR2 SVGIG (reference sequence). The CDR3 has 19 amino acids.

The chain carries TRBV30 and TRBJ1-2, with D tentatively TRBD1 (5 bases). This sequence originates from a female donor with Graves disease. The sample in question was peripheral blood mononuclear cells (PBMCs), obtained when the disease was refractory, from a patient treated with antithyroid drugs. The CDR3 DNA reads TGTGCCTGGAGTGAAGTCTTCGGGTCGGGGTTAGGGGAGAACTATGGCTACACCTTC. The encoded protein is CAWSEVFGSGLGENYGYTF. Looking up the rest from reference TRBV30 and TRBJ1-2 gives the full variable domain: SQTIHQWPATLVQPVGSPLSLECTVEGTSNPNLYWYRQAAGRGLQLLFYSVGIGQISSEVPQNLSASRPQDRQFILSSKKLLLSDSGFYLCAWSEVFGSGLGENYGYTFGSGTRLTVV.